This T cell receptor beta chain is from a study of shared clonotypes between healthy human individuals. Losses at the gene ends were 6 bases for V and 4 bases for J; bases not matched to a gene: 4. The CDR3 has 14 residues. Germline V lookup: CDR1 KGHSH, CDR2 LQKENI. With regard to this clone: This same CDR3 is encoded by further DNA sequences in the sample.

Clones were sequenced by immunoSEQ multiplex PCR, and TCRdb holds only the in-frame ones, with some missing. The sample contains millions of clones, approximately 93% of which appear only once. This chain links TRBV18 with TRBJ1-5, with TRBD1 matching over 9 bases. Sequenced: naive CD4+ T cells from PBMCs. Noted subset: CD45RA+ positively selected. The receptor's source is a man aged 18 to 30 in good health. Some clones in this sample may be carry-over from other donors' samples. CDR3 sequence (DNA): TGTGCCAGCTCCCCCGGACAGGGGAATCAGCCCCAGCATTTT. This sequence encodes CASSPGQGNQPQHF.